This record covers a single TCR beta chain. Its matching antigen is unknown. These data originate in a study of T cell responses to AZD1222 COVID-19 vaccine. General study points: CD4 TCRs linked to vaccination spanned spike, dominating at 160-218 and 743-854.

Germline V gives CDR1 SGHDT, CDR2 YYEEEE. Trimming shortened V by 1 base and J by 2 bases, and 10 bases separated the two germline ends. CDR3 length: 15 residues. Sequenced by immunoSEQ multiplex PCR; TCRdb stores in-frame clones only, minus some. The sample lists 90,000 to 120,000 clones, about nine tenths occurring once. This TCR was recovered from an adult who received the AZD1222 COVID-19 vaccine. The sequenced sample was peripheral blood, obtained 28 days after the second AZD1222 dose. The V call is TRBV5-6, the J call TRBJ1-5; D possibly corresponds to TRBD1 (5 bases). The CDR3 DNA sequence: TGTGCCAGCAGCTTGCAAGGGGCCGGCAATCAGCCCCAGCATTTT. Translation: CASSLQGAGNQPQHF.